Listed below are T cell receptor beta chains from one sample, sequenced in a study of Ad26.COV2.S vaccination and SARS-CoV-2 variants. Sequencing used immunoSEQ multiplex PCR; TCRdb keeps in-frame clones, though not all of them. The sample has approximately 400,000 clones; around 82% are singletons. Sequences were derived from peripheral blood, sampled in a trial of Ad26.COV2.S vaccine versus placebo. These receptors all come from a person aged 18 to 59 who received the Ad26.COV2.S COVID-19 vaccine or a placebo. The CDR3 runs from the conserved cysteine through the conserved F or W. Each record gives: D gene, clone size, J gene, V gene, CDR3 protein, CDR3 DNA. The D gene is left open where the match is weak. Expanded clones are given a class, and other clones once, few, many or no size at all.

TRBD1 NA TRBJ1-2 TRBV28 CASSFSMTGGKGYTF TGTGCCAGCAGTTTCTCTATGACAGGGGGAAAGGGCTACACCTTC
NA NA TRBJ1-1 TRBV5-1 CASSLSTLPNTEAFF TGCGCCAGCAGCTTGTCGACCCTCCCGAACACTGAAGCTTTCTTT
TRBD2 few TRBJ2-5 TRBV7-9 CASSSTSGGSQETQYF TGTGCCAGCAGCTCGACTAGCGGGGGGTCCCAAGAGACCCAGTACTTC
NA NA TRBJ1-4 TRBV29-1 CSVKTGDEKLFF TGCAGCGTTAAGACAGGTGATGAAAAACTGTTTTTT
NA NA TRBJ2-1 TRBV18 CASSPRGFNEQFF TGTGCCAGCTCACCACGGGGGTTCAATGAGCAGTTCTTC
NA NA TRBJ1-1 TRBV19 CASSSPGGRPMNTEAFF TGTGCCAGTAGTAGTCCCGGAGGAAGACCTATGAACACTGAAGCTTTCTTT
TRBD2 NA TRBJ2-2 TRBV6-5 CASSYSRSGGTGELFF TGTGCCAGCAGTTACTCGAGGAGCGGGGGGACCGGGGAGCTGTTTTTT
NA few TRBJ1-3 TRBV9 CASSEGGQLGNTIYF TGTGCCAGCAGCGAGGGGGGGCAGCTTGGAAACACCATATATTTT
TRBD2 NA TRBJ2-7 TRBV27 CASSFGGAGSYEQYF TGTGCCAGCAGTTTCGGGGGGGCGGGGTCCTACGAGCAGTACTTC
TRBD1 NA TRBJ2-1 TRBV5-1 CASSLLGQGTYNEQFF TGCGCCAGCAGCCTCTTGGGACAGGGGACCTACAATGAGCAGTTCTTC
NA NA TRBJ2-2 TRBV13 CASSLLRGPNTGELFF TGTGCCAGCAGCTTACTAAGGGGCCCGAACACCGGGGAGCTGTTTTTT
NA NA TRBJ1-6 TRBV10-3 CAIKVGAAPNSPLHF TGTGCCATCAAGGTAGGGGCCGCGCCAAATTCACCCCTCCACTTT
NA NA TRBJ1-2 TRBV2 CAMKPGRGMGYTF TGTGCCATGAAACCGGGCCGGGGGATGGGCTACACCTTC
NA NA TRBJ2-2 TRBV6-5 CASSYSGGELFF TGTGCCAGCAGTTACTCTGGCGGGGAGCTGTTTTTT
TRBD1 NA TRBJ1-5 TRBV2 CASVPQGANQPQHF TGTGCCAGCGTACCCCAGGGGGCCAATCAGCCCCAGCATTTT
NA NA TRBJ1-4 TRBV12-5 CASGPPQGGADEKLFF TGTGCTAGTGGTCCCCCACAGGGTGGAGCGGATGAAAAACTGTTTTTT
TRBD2 NA TRBJ2-7 TRBV5-5 CASSPGSGGLYEQYF TGTGCCAGCAGTCCTGGGAGCGGGGGACTCTACGAGCAGTACTTC
NA NA TRBJ2-7 TRBV11-3 CASSLVGGRFNEQYF TGTGCCAGCAGCTTAGTCGGGGGGCGCTTCAACGAGCAGTACTTC
NA NA TRBJ2-2 TRBV7-3 CASSPAGTGELFF TGTGCCAGCAGCCCAGCGGGCACCGGGGAGCTGTTTTTT
NA NA TRBJ2-4 TRBV29-1 CTGGTKNIQYF TGCACCGGTGGCACCAAAAACATTCAGTACTTC
TRBD2 NA TRBJ2-7 TRBV11-2 CASSLETSGSSYEQYF TGTGCCAGCAGCTTAGAAACTAGCGGGAGCTCCTACGAGCAGTACTTC
NA NA TRBJ1-1 TRBV6-4 CASIRDTEAFF TGTGCCAGCATCCGGGACACTGAAGCTTTCTTT
TRBD1 once TRBJ2-7 TRBV11-3 CASSRQGGDYEQYF TGTGCCAGCAGCCGACAGGGGGGAGACTACGAGCAGTACTTC
NA NA TRBJ2-7 TRBV6-6 CASSRGGGAALRKEQYF TGTGCCAGCAGTCGGGGTGGAGGAGCGGCCCTCCGGAAAGAGCAGTACTTC
TRBD1 many TRBJ2-7 TRBV9 CASSRQGVPYEQYF TGTGCCAGCAGCCGACAGGGAGTCCCCTACGAGCAGTACTTC
TRBD1 NA TRBJ2-7 TRBV6-2/TRBV6-3 CASSQGPGQGYFYEQYF TGTGCCAGCAGTCAGGGTCCGGGACAGGGCTACTTCTACGAGCAGTACTTC
NA NA TRBJ1-2 TRBV4-1 CASSLVPGPFDYGYTF TGCGCCAGCAGCCTGGTTCCGGGTCCTTTCGATTATGGCTACACCTTC
NA once TRBJ1-6 TRBV11-3 CASSLVSSRVGGSPLHF TGTGCCAGCAGCTTAGTCTCGAGTAGGGTGGGCGGCTCACCCCTCCACTTT
NA NA TRBJ2-1 TRBV19 CASTHGGPNNEQFF TGTGCCAGTACTCACGGGGGGCCGAACAATGAGCAGTTCTTC
NA few TRBJ2-2 TRBV6-5 CASKYRTGELFF TGTGCCAGCAAATATCGAACCGGGGAGCTGTTTTTT
TRBD2 NA TRBJ2-5 TRBV5-5 CASSSTSGLGSETQYF TGTGCCAGCAGCTCGACTAGCGGACTAGGGTCCGAGACCCAGTACTTC
NA NA TRBJ2-1 TRBV10-3 CAISDRGNEQFF TGTGCCATCAGTGATAGGGGAAATGAGCAGTTCTTC
TRBD1 NA TRBJ2-7 TRBV4-1 CASSLRQGPPSEQYF TGCGCCAGCAGCCTACGACAGGGACCTCCTTCGGAGCAGTACTTC
NA NA TRBJ2-7 TRBV30 CAWAVGDEQYF TGTGCCTGGGCCGTCGGGGACGAGCAGTACTTC